These T cell receptor beta chains were read from a single sample in a study of blood T cells in healthy people across ages. MiXCR was run by TCRdb on the 5' RACE reads, yielding one entry per CDR3 protein. The table has about 1.4 million distinct CDR3 sequences, approximately 59% seen once. Sequencing used blood. These receptor sequences come from a man aged 18 to 30 in good health. Each CDR3 is given with its conserved first and last residue. A D gene is named only where the DNA matches it firmly.

>TRBV18|TRBJ2-1|TRBD2
TGTGCCAGCTCACCTACTAGCCGCCGCGGGGGCAATGAGCAGTTCTTC
CASSPTSRRGGNEQFF
>TRBV18|TRBJ2-3|NA
TGTGCCAGCTCACCCTCGAACTTTTTCGCAGATACGCAGTATTTT
CASSPSNFFADTQYF
>TRBV10-3|TRBJ2-3|TRBD1
TGTGCCGTCAGTGAGGGGGACAGACGCACAGATACGCAGTATTTT
CAVSEGDRRTDTQYF
>TRBV7-2|TRBJ2-5|TRBD1
TGTGCCAGCAGCCAGAACGGACAGGTTAAGTTCTTC
CASSQNGQVKFF
>TRBV12-3/TRBV12-4|TRBJ2-7|TRBD1
TGTGCCAGCAGTGACAGGGGGCCATCCTACGAGCAGTACTTC
CASSDRGPSYEQYF
>TRBV27|TRBJ2-2|NA
TGTGCCAGCAGTATGGCTTCTAGACGACACACCGGGGAGCTGTTTTTT
CASSMASRRHTGELFF
>TRBV6-5|TRBJ2-5|NA
TGTGCCAGCAGTTACGGGGGCGATGGGACCCAGTACTTC
CASSYGGDGTQYF
>TRBV7-9|TRBJ1-5|NA
TGTGCCAGCAGCCCATGGAGCAATCAGCCCCAGCATTTT
CASSPWSNQPQHF
>TRBV6-2/TRBV6-3|TRBJ1-1|NA
TGTGCCAGCAGTTACGGACACACTGAAGCTTTCTTT
CASSYGHTEAFF
>TRBV2|TRBJ1-1|NA
TGTGCCAGCAGTGAAGCGACGATTCTATCGAACACTGAAGCTTTCTTT
CASSEATILSNTEAFF